This TCR beta chain came from a study of cytomegalovirus exposure and HLA in healthy donors. The PCR contained 60 Vbeta and 13 Jbeta primers. Method: immunoSEQ multiplex PCR; TCRdb's copy keeps in-frame clones and lacks some. The table shows 150,000 to 180,000 clones, with around 75% occurring only once. Unrecorded immune exposure was likely among donors, who were nominally healthy when sampled. Overall study findings and caveats: In an earlier analysis, most TCR beta V segments were productive about 87% or about 30% of the time. Researchers catalogued about 150 TCR beta chains as cytomegalovirus-associated.

The CDR3 runs to 14 residues. The germline gives CDR1 SGHNT, CDR2 YYREEE (reference sequence). V was cut by 3 bases and J by 6 bases, with 10 bases left in between. Concerning this clone itself: The antigen is undetermined.

Sequenced input: PBMCs. This receptor was taken from a man between 25 and 39 years old in good health and CMV-seropositive. The chain carries TRBV5-4 and TRBJ1-6; D is undetermined. The CDR3 nucleotides are TGTGCCAGCAGCTCTCCCGGTCTTAATTCACCCCTCCACTTT. It yields the protein CASSSPGLNSPLHF.